This T cell receptor (beta chain) was sequenced for a study of T cell responses to AZD1222 COVID-19 vaccine. Study results and caveats: The study sampled repertoires only after the peak T cell response. Clonal diversity may have been underestimated in mostly white British donors. It was only a handful of AZD1222 recipients who were seropositive at baseline.

The ends were cut back, 4 bases at V and 6 bases at J, with 13 bases in the middle. CDR3 size: 13 residues. Germline-derived CDR1 and CDR2 are SGHRS and YFSETQ. On this clone: Its matching antigen is unknown.

Repertoires were generated with immunoSEQ multiplex PCR, while TCRdb's copy carries only in-frame clones and drops some. The sample shows tens of thousands of clones, 90% to 95% of them seen only once. J is TRBJ2-5 and V is TRBV5-1, with D hard to call. The source was peripheral blood, collected on day 0 of MenACWY control vaccination. The clonotype comes from an adult in good health. CDR3 sequence reads: CASSAPPVKTQYF. For the CDR3, the DNA is TGCGCCAGCAGCGCCCCCCCCGTCAAGACCCAGTACTTC. The full variable domain, in which reference TRBV5-1 and TRBJ2-5 provide the parts outside the CDR3, is KAGVTQTPRYLIKTRGQQVTLSCSPISGHRSVSWYQQTPGQGLQFLFEYFSETQRNKGNFPGRFSGRQFSNSRSEMNVSTLELGDSALYLCASSAPPVKTQYFGPGTRLLVL.